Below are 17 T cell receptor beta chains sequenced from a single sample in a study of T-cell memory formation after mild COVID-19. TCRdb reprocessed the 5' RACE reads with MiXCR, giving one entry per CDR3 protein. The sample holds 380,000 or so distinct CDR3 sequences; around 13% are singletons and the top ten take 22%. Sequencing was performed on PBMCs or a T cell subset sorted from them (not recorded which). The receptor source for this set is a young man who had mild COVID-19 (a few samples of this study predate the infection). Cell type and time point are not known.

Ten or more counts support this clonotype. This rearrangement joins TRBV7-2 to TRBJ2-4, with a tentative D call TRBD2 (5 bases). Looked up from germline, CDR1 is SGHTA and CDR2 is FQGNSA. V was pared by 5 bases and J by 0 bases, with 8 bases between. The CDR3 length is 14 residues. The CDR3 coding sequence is TGTGCCAGCAGCGCCGGACTAGCCAAAAACATTCAGTACTTC. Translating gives CASSAGLAKNIQYF.

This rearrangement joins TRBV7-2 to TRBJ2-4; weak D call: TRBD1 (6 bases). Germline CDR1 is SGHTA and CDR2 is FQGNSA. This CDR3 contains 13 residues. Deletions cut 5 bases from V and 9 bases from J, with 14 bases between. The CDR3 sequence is CASSGRQGGIQYF. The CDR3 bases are TGTGCCAGCAGCGGGCGACAAGGGGGCATTCAGTACTTC.

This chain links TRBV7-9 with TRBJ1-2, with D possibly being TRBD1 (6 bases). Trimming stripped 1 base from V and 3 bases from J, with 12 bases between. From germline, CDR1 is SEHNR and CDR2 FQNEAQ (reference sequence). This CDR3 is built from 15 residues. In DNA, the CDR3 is TGTGCCAGCAGCTTAGAGAGGGGGATTCACTATGGCTACACCTTC. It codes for CASSLERGIHYGYTF. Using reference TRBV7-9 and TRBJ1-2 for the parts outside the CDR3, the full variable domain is DTGVSQNPRHKITKRGQNVTFRCDPISEHNRLYWYRQTLGQGPEFLTYFQNEAQLEKSRLLSDRFSAERPKGSFSTLEIQRTEQGDSAMYLCASSLERGIHYGYTFGSGTRLTVV.

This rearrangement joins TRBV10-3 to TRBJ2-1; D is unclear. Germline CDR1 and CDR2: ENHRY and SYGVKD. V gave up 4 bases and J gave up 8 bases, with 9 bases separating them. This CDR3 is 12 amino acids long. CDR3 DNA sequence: TGTGCCATCAGTGGGGGATTTTATGAGCAGTTCTTC. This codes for CAISGGFYEQFF.

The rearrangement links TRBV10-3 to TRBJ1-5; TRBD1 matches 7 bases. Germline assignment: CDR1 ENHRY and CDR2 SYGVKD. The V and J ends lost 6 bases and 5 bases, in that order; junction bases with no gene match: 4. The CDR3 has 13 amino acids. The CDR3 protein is CAIRAGTDQPQHF. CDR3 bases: TGTGCCATCAGGGCCGGGACAGATCAGCCCCAGCATTTT.

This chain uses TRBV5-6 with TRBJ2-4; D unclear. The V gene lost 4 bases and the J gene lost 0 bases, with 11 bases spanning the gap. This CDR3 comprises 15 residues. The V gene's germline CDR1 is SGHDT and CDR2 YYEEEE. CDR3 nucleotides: TGTGCCAGCAGCCCGGCGGACGGAGCCAAAAACATTCAGTACTTC. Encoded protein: CASSPADGAKNIQYF.

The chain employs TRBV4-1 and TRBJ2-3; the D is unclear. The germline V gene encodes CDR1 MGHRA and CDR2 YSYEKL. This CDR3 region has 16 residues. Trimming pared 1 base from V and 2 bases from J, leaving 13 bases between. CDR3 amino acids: CASSQVRSLDTDTQYF. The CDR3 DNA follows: TGCGCCAGCAGCCAAGTACGTTCCCTGGACACAGATACGCAGTATTTT.

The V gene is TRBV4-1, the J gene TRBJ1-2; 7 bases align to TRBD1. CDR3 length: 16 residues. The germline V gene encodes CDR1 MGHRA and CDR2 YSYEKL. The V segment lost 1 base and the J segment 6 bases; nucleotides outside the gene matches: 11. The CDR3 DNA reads TGCGCCAGCAGCCAAGTCGGCAGGGGGGTCAACCATGGCTACACCTTC. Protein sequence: CASSQVGRGVNHGYTF.

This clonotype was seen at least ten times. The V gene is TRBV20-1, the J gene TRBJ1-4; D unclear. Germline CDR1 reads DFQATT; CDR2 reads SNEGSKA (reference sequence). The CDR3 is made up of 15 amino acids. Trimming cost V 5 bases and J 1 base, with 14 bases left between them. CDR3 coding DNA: TGCAGTGCTCCCCCCCGCGGGAGAACTAATGAAAAACTGTTTTTT. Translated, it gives CSAPPRGRTNEKLFF.

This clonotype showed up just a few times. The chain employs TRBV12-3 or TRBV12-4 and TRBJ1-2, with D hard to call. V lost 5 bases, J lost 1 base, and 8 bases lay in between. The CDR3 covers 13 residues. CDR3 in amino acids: CASSRAGNYGYTF. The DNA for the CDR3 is TGTGCCAGCAGTAGGGCCGGTAACTATGGCTACACCTTC.

CDR3 nucleotide sequence: TGCGCCAGCAGCCAAGTAGGTTCGGCAGGGGCCGGGGAGCTGTTTTTT. Encoded protein: CASSQVGSAGAGELFF. The chain couples TRBV4-3 to TRBJ2-2, with a weak D call TRBD1 (6 bases). V was pared by 1 base and J by 6 bases, with 15 bases between. CDR1 and CDR2 from the germline V gene are LGHNA and YSLEER. CDR3 length: 16 residues.

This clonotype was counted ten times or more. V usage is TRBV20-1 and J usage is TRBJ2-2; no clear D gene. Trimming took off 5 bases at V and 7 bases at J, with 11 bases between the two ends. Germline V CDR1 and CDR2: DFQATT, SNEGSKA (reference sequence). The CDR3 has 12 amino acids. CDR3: CSAPTWGGELFF. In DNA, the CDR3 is TGCAGTGCTCCTACTTGGGGCGGGGAGCTGTTTTTT.

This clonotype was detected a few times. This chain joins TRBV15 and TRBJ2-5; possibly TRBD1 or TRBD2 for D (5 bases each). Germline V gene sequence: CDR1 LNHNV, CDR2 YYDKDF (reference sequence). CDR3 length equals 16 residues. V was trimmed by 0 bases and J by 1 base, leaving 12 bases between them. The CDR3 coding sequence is TGTGCCACCAGCAGAGATCCCGGGGCAGGCCAAGAGACCCAGTACTTC. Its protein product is CATSRDPGAGQETQYF.

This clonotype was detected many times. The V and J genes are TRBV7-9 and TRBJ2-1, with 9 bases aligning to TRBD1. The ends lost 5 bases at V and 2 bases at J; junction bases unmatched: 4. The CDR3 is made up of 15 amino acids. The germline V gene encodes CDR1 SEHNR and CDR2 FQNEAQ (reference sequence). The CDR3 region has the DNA TGTGCCAGCAGCCTCGGACAGGGGACCTACAATGAGCAGTTCTTC. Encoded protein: CASSLGQGTYNEQFF.

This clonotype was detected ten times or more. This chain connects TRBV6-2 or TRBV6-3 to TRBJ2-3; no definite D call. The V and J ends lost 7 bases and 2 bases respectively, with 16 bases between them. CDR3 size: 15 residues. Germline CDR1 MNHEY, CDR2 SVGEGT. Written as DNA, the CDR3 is TGTGCCAGCACCCTCTCGGACCGACCCACAGATACGCAGTATTTT. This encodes CASTLSDRPTDTQYF.

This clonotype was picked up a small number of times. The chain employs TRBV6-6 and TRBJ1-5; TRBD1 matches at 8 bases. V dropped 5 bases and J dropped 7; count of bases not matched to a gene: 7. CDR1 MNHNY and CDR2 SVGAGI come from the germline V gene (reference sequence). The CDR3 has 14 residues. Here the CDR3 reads CASSQRQGKQPQHF. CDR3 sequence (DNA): TGTGCCAGCAGTCAAAGACAGGGGAAACAGCCCCAGCATTTT.

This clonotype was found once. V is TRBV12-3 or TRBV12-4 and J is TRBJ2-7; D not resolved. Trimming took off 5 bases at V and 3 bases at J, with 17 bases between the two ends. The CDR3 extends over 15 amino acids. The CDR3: CASSNGGRLYYEQYF. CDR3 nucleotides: TGTGCCAGCAGTAATGGCGGCCGACTCTACTACGAGCAGTACTTC.